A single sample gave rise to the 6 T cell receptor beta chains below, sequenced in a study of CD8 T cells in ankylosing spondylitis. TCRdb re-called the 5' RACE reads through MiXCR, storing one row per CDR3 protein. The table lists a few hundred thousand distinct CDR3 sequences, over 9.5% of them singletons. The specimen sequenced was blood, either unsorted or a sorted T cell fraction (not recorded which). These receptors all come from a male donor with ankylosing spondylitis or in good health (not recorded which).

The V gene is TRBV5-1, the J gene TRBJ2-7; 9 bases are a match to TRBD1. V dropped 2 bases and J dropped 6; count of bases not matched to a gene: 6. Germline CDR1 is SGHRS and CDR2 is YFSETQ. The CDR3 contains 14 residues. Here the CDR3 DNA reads TGCGCCAGCAGCTTAAGTGGACAGGGGTCCGAGCAGTACTTC. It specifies CASSLSGQGSEQYF.

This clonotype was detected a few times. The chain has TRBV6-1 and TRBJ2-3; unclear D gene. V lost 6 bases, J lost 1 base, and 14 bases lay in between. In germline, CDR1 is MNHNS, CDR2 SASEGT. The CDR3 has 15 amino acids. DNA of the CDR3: TGTGCCAGCAGGCCTAAAAATGGCCGCACAGATACGCAGTATTTT. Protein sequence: CASRPKNGRTDTQYF.

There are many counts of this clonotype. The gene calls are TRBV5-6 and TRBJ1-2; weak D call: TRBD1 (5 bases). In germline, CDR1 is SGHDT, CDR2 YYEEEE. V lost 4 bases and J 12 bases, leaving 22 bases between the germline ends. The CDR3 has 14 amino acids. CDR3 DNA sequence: TGTGCCAGCAGCCGGGGGGTACCTTCAATGGGGAACACCTTC. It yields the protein CASSRGVPSMGNTF.

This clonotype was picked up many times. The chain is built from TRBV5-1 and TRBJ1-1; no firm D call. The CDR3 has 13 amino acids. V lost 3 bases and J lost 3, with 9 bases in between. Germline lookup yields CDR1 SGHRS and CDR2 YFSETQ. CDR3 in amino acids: CASSSDGDTEAFF. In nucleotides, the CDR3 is TGCGCCAGCAGCTCCGACGGTGACACTGAAGCTTTCTTT.

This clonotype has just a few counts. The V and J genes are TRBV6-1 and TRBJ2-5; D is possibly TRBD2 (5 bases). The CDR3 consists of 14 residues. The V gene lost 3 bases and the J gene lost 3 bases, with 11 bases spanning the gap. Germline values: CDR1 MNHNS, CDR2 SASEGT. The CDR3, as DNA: TGTGCCAGCAGTGACCGCCTAGCAGAAGAGACCCAGTACTTC. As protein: CASSDRLAEETQYF.

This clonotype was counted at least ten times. CDR3 sequence reads: CATRDGTNTEAFF. In nucleotides, the CDR3 is TGTGCCACCCGGGACGGGACGAACACTGAAGCTTTCTTT. V usage is TRBV7-9 and J usage is TRBJ1-1; D is perhaps TRBD1 (5 bases). This CDR3 comprises 13 residues. Germline values: CDR1 SEHNR, CDR2 FQNEAQ (reference sequence). V was trimmed by 10 bases and J by 1 base, leaving 13 bases between them. The full variable domain, its missing parts supplied by reference TRBV7-9 and TRBJ1-1, is DTGVSQNPRHKITKRGQNVTFRCDPISEHNRLYWYRQTLGQGPEFLTYFQNEAQLEKSRLLSDRFSAERPKGSFSTLEIQRTEQGDSAMYLCATRDGTNTEAFFGQGTRLTVV.